Listed below are T cell receptor beta chains from one sample, sequenced in a study of early T cells in non-severe SARS-CoV-2 infection. MiXCR was run by TCRdb on the 5' RACE reads, yielding one entry per CDR3 protein. The sample shows tens of thousands of distinct CDR3 sequences, 11% of them seen only once. Input material: whole blood. These receptors all come from an adult who was a healthcare worker with PCR-confirmed SARS-CoV-2 infection or an uninfected control (not recorded which). CDR3s include the opening cysteine and the closing phenylalanine or tryptophan. The D gene is left open where the match is weak. Clone size is not always given. Where it is, it says once, few, many or a class for expanded clones.

j_call: TRBJ2-1
v_call: TRBV7-6
clone_size: many
d_call: NA
cdr3_aa: CASSNRRDSNEQFF
cdr3_nt: TGTGCCAGCAGCAACCGCCGGGACTCCAATGAGCAGTTCTTC

j_call: TRBJ1-5
v_call: TRBV6-6
clone_size: many
d_call: NA
cdr3_aa: CASRNTGTPNQPQHF
cdr3_nt: TGTGCCAGCAGAAATACCGGGACACCTAATCAGCCCCAGCATTTT

j_call: TRBJ2-3
v_call: TRBV28
clone_size: NA
d_call: NA
cdr3_aa: CASTQGDTQYF
cdr3_nt: TGTGCCAGCACCCAGGGCGATACGCAGTATTTT

j_call: TRBJ2-7
v_call: TRBV12-3/TRBV12-4
clone_size: NA
d_call: TRBD1
cdr3_aa: CASTGGTRYEQYF
cdr3_nt: TGTGCCAGCACAGGGGGAACCCGCTACGAGCAGTACTTC

j_call: TRBJ2-7
v_call: TRBV12-3/TRBV12-4
clone_size: NA
d_call: NA
cdr3_aa: CASSLGIEYEQYF
cdr3_nt: TGTGCCAGCAGTTTAGGAATCGAGTACGAGCAGTACTTC

j_call: TRBJ2-7
v_call: TRBV9
clone_size: few
d_call: TRBD2
cdr3_aa: CASSVGLFPYEQYF
cdr3_nt: TGTGCCAGCAGCGTGGGACTATTCCCCTACGAGCAGTACTTC

j_call: TRBJ2-3
v_call: TRBV5-6
clone_size: many
d_call: NA
cdr3_aa: CASSPLLADTQYF
cdr3_nt: TGTGCCAGCAGCCCCCTACTAGCCGATACGCAGTATTTT

j_call: TRBJ1-6
v_call: TRBV6-6
clone_size: few
d_call: TRBD1
cdr3_aa: CASSSRDSSYNSPLHF
cdr3_nt: TGTGCCAGCAGTTCAAGGGACAGCTCCTATAATTCACCCCTCCACTTT

j_call: TRBJ2-2
v_call: TRBV12-3/TRBV12-4
clone_size: NA
d_call: TRBD1
cdr3_aa: CASSLATGQGDTGELFF
cdr3_nt: TGTGCCAGCAGTTTAGCGACGGGACAGGGGGACACCGGGGAGCTGTTTTTT

j_call: TRBJ2-5
v_call: TRBV7-8
clone_size: many
d_call: NA
cdr3_aa: CASSLGAVGQETQYF
cdr3_nt: TGTGCCAGCAGCTTAGGAGCGGTGGGGCAAGAGACCCAGTACTTC

j_call: TRBJ1-4
v_call: TRBV6-6
clone_size: few
d_call: TRBD1
cdr3_aa: CASSYGGQGWSDNEKLFF
cdr3_nt: TGTGCCAGCAGTTACGGGGGACAGGGATGGAGCGATAATGAAAAACTGTTTTTT

j_call: TRBJ2-5
v_call: TRBV18
clone_size: few
d_call: TRBD1
cdr3_aa: CASSPMTGTQTQYF
cdr3_nt: TGTGCCAGCTCACCAATGACAGGGACGCAGACCCAGTACTTC

j_call: TRBJ1-2
v_call: TRBV2
clone_size: many
d_call: TRBD1
cdr3_aa: CASSEALRDRGYGYTF
cdr3_nt: TGTGCCAGCAGTGAAGCGCTTCGGGACAGGGGGTATGGCTACACCTTC

j_call: TRBJ1-3
v_call: TRBV7-9
clone_size: NA
d_call: NA
cdr3_aa: CASNTGFGGNTIYF
cdr3_nt: TGTGCCAGCAATACAGGGTTCGGGGGAAACACCATATATTTT

j_call: TRBJ1-5
v_call: TRBV20-1
clone_size: many
d_call: NA
cdr3_aa: CSARGGSNQPQHF
cdr3_nt: TGCAGTGCTAGGGGGGGGAGCAATCAGCCCCAGCATTTT

j_call: TRBJ1-1
v_call: TRBV4-3
clone_size: NA
d_call: NA
cdr3_aa: CASSQGRSNTEAFF
cdr3_nt: TGCGCCAGCAGCCAGGGTAGGTCAAACACTGAAGCTTTCTTT

j_call: TRBJ1-1
v_call: TRBV5-6
clone_size: few
d_call: NA
cdr3_aa: CASSLEVTEAFF
cdr3_nt: TGTGCCAGCAGCTTGGAAGTCACTGAAGCTTTCTTT

j_call: TRBJ2-1
v_call: TRBV6-9
clone_size: NA
d_call: TRBD2
cdr3_aa: CASSYSASGDNEQFF
cdr3_nt: TGTGCCAGCAGTTATTCCGCTAGCGGGGACAATGAGCAGTTCTTC

j_call: TRBJ2-7
v_call: TRBV11-2
clone_size: many
d_call: NA
cdr3_aa: CASSPTGQWRYF
cdr3_nt: TGTGCCAGCAGCCCAACAGGACAGTGGAGGTACTTC

j_call: TRBJ1-2
v_call: TRBV7-9
clone_size: few
d_call: NA
cdr3_aa: CASSIRQYGYTF
cdr3_nt: TGTGCCAGCAGCATACGACAGTATGGCTACACCTTC

j_call: TRBJ2-7
v_call: TRBV21-1
clone_size: few
d_call: NA
cdr3_aa: CASSKGMDYEQYF
cdr3_nt: TGTGCCAGCAGCAAAGGAATGGACTACGAGCAGTACTTC

j_call: TRBJ2-2
v_call: TRBV9
clone_size: NA
d_call: NA
cdr3_aa: CASSGSGTQDTGELFF
cdr3_nt: TGTGCCAGCAGCGGCTCCGGGACACAGGACACCGGGGAGCTGTTTTTT

j_call: TRBJ2-7
v_call: TRBV7-6
clone_size: NA
d_call: NA
cdr3_aa: CASSPGGNDNSYEQYF
cdr3_nt: TGTGCCAGCAGCCCAGGAGGGAACGATAACTCCTACGAGCAGTACTTC

j_call: TRBJ1-6
v_call: TRBV12-3/TRBV12-4
clone_size: NA
d_call: NA
cdr3_aa: CASSPHGQENSPLHF
cdr3_nt: TGTGCCAGCAGCCCGCACGGGCAGGAAAATTCACCCCTCCACTTT

j_call: TRBJ1-1
v_call: TRBV6-2/TRBV6-3
clone_size: many
d_call: TRBD1
cdr3_aa: CASGRQGYEAFF
cdr3_nt: TGTGCCAGCGGGCGACAGGGCTATGAAGCTTTCTTT

j_call: TRBJ2-1
v_call: TRBV4-1
clone_size: many
d_call: TRBD2
cdr3_aa: CASRPSGKYEQFF
cdr3_nt: TGCGCCAGCAGGCCCAGCGGGAAGTATGAGCAGTTCTTC

j_call: TRBJ2-1
v_call: TRBV20-1
clone_size: NA
d_call: TRBD2
cdr3_aa: CSARRPSSGSDEQFF
cdr3_nt: TGCAGTGCTAGAAGGCCATCTAGCGGGAGTGATGAGCAGTTCTTC

j_call: TRBJ1-5
v_call: TRBV10-2
clone_size: NA
d_call: TRBD1
cdr3_aa: CASTGQAFEPQHF
cdr3_nt: TGCGCCAGCACGGGACAGGCCTTTGAGCCCCAGCATTTT

j_call: TRBJ2-1
v_call: TRBV6-1
clone_size: many
d_call: TRBD2
cdr3_aa: CASSERGRVGDEQFF
cdr3_nt: TGTGCCAGCAGTGAACGCGGGAGGGTAGGGGATGAGCAGTTCTTC

j_call: TRBJ1-2
v_call: TRBV15
clone_size: many
d_call: TRBD1
cdr3_aa: CATSRDSNYGYTF
cdr3_nt: TGTGCCACCAGCCGGGACAGCAACTATGGCTACACCTTC